Included here is one T cell receptor (beta chain) sequence, with context. Its antigen is still unknown. The sample contains more than one DNA sequence encoding this CDR3. The source of the sample is a study of cytomegalovirus exposure and HLA in healthy donors. Study-wide context: Of the donors genotyped, 300 to 500 in all, about 80% fell in the Caucasian-associated ancestry cluster.

Primers: 60 Vbeta forward and 13 Jbeta reverse. Sequenced by immunoSEQ multiplex PCR; TCRdb stores in-frame clones only, minus some. Here the sample spans about 170,000 clones, approximately 71% being singletons. Study conclusions and caveats: Apart from CMV serostatus, no immune exposure information was available. It was reported that TCR beta sequences correctly inferred the HLA-A and HLA-B alleles for most subjects. Common viral pathogens seemed to be connected with several of the most significant clusters, according to a later analysis.

This receptor was identified in a girl aged 10-17 years in good health and CMV-seronegative. The sample was PBMCs.

Written as DNA, the CDR3 is TGTGCCAGCAGCGTAAGGGGGCAAGAGACCCAGTACTTC. Translated: CASSVRGQETQYF. V gene TRBV9 combines with J gene TRBJ2-5; D is possibly TRBD1 (6 bases). This CDR3 has 13 residues. Germline values: CDR1 SGDLS, CDR2 YYNGEE. Trimming took off 1 base at V and 2 bases at J, with 6 bases between the two ends. Full variable domain (remainder filled in from reference TRBV9 and TRBJ2-5): DSGVTQTPKHLITATGQRVTLRCSPRSGDLSVYWYQQSLDQGLQFLIQYYNGEERAKGNILERFSAQQFPDLHSELNLSSLELGDSALYFCASSVRGQETQYFGPGTRLLVL.